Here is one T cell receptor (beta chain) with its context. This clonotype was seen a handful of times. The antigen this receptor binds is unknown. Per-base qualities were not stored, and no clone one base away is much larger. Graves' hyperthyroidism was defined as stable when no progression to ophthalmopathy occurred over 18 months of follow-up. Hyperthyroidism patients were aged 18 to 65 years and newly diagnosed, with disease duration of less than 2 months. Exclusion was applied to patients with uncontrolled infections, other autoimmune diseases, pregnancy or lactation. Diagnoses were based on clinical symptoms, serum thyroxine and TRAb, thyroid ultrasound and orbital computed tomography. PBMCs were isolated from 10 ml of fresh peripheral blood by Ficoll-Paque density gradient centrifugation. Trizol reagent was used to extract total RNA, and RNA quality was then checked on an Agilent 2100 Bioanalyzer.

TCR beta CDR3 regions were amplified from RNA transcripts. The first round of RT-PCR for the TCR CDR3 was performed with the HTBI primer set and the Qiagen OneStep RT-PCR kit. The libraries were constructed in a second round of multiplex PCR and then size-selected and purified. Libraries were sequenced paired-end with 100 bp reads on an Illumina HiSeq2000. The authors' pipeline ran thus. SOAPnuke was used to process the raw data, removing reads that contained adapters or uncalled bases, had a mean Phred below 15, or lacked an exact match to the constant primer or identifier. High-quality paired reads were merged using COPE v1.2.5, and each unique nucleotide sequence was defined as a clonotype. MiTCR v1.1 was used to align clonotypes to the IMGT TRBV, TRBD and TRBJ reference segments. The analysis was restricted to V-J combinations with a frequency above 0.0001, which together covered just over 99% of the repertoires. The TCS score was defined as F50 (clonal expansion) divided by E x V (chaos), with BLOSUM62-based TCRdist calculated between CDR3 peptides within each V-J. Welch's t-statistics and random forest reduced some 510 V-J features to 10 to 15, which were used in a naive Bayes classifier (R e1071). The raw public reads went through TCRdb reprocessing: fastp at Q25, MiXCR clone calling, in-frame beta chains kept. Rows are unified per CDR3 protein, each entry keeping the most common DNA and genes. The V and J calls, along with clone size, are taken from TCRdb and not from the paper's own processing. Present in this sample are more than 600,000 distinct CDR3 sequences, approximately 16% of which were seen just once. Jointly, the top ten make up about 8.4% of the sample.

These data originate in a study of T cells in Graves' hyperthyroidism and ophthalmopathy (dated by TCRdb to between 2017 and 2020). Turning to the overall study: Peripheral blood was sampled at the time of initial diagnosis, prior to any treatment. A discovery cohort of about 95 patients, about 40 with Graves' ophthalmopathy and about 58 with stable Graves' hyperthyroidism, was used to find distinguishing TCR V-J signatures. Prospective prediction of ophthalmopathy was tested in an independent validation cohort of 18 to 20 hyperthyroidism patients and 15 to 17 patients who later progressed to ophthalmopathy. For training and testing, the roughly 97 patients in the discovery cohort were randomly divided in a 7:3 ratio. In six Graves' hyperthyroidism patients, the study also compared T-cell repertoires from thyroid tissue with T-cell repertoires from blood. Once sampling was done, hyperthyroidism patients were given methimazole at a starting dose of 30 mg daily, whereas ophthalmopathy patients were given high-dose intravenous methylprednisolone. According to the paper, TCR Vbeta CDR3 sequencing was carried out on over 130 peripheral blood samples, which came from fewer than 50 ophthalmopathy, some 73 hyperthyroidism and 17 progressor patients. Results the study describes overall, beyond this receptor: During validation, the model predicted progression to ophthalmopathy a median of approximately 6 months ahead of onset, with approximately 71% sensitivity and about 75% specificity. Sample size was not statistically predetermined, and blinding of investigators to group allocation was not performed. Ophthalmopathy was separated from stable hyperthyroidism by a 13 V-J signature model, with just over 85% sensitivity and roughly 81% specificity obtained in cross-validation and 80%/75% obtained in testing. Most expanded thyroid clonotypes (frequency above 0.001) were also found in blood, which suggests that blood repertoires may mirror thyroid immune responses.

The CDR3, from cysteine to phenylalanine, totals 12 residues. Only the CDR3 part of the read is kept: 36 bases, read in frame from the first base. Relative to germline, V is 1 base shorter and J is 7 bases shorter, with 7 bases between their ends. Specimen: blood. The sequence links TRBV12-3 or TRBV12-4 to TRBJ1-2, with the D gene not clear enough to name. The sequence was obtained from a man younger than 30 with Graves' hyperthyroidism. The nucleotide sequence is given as TGTGCCAGCAGTTTAGGTGGTTCTGGCTACACCTTC. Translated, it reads CASSLGGSGYTF.